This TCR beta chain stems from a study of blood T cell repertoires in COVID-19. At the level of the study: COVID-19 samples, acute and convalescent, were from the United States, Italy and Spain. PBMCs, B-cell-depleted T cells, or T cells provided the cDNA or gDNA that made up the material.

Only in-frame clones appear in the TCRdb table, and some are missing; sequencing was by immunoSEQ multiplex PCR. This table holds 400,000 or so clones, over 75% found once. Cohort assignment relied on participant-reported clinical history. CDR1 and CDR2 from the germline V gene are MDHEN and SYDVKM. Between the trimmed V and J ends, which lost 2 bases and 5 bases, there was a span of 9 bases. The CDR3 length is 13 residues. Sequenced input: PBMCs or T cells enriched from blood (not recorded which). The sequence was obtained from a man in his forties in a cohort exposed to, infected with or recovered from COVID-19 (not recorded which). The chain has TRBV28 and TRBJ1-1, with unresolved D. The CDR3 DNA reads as TGTGCCAGCAGTTTAAACGGAGGGACTGAAGCTTTCTTT. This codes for CASSLNGGTEAFF. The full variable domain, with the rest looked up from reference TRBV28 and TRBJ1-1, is DVKVTQSSRYLVKRTGEKVFLECVQDMDHENMFWYRQDPGLGLRLIYFSYDVKMKEKGDIPEGYSVSREKKERFSLILESASTNQTSMYLCASSLNGGTEAFFGQGTRLTVV.